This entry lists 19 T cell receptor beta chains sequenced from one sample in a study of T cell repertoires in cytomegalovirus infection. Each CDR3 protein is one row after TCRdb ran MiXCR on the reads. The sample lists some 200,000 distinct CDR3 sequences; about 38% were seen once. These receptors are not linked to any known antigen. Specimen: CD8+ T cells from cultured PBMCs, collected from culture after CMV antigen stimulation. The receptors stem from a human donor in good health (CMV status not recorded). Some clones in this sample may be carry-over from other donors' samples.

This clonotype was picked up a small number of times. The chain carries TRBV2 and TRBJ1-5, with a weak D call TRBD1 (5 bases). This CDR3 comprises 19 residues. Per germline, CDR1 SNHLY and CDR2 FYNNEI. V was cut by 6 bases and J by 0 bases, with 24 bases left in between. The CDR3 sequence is CASSHTSGEGAYSNQPQHF. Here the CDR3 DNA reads TGTGCCAGCAGCCACACTTCGGGAGAAGGGGCTTATAGCAATCAGCCCCAGCATTTT.

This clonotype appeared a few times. In DNA form, the CDR3 reads TGTGCCAGCAGCTCCCCTGGACAGGGCAGTGAAAACACTGAAGCTTTCTTT. Protein sequence: CASSSPGQGSENTEAFF. The chain links TRBV7-8 to TRBJ1-1, with 8 bases matching TRBD1. V shed 4 bases, J shed 2 bases, and the junction held 12 bases outside the gene matches. Germline loops: CDR1 SGHVS, CDR2 FQNEAQ. This CDR3 is 17 amino acids long. The whole variable domain, filled in from reference TRBV7-8 and TRBJ1-1, reads GAGVSQSPRYKVAKRGQDVALRCDPISGHVSLFWYQQALGQGPEFLTYFQNEAQLDKSGLPSDRFFAERPEGSVSTLKIQRTQQEDSAVYLCASSSPGQGSENTEAFFGQGTRLTVV.

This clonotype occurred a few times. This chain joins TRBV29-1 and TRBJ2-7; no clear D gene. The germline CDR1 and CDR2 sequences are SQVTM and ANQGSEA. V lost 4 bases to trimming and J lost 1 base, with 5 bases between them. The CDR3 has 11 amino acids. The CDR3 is CSVAQSYEQYF. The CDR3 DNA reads TGCAGCGTTGCACAGTCCTACGAGCAGTACTTC.

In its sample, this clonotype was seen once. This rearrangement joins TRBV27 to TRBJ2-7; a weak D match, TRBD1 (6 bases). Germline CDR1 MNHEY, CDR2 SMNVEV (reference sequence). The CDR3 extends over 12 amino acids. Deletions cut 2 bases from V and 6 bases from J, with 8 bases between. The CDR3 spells CASSLGGPEQYF. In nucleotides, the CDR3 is TGTGCCAGCAGTTTAGGGGGCCCCGAGCAGTACTTC.

As DNA, the CDR3 is TGTGCCAGCAGTGAGTCAGGCTGGGAGACCCAGTACTTC. It yields the protein CASSESGWETQYF. The V gene is TRBV28, the J gene TRBJ2-5, with D uncertain. This CDR3 has 13 amino acids. The V and J ends lost 5 bases and 5 bases respectively, with 12 bases between them. CDR1 is MDHEN, CDR2 SYDVKM, per germline.

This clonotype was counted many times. The CDR3 here is CASRTTGQNEQFF. The CDR3 DNA reads as TGTGCCAGCAGAACCACAGGGCAGAATGAGCAGTTCTTC. V and J are TRBV6-2 or TRBV6-3 and TRBJ2-1; D is perhaps TRBD1 (6 bases). Trimming removed 6 bases at V and 7 bases at J, with 13 bases between. The CDR3 consists of 13 residues. The germline V gene has CDR1 MNHEY and CDR2 SVGEGT.

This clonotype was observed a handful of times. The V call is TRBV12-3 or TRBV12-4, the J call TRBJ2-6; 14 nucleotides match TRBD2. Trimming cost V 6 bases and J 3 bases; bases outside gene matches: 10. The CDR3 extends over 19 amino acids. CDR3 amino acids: CASRSPGLAGEGGANVLTF. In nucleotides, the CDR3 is TGTGCCAGCAGAAGCCCGGGACTAGCGGGAGAGGGTGGGGCCAACGTCCTGACTTTC.

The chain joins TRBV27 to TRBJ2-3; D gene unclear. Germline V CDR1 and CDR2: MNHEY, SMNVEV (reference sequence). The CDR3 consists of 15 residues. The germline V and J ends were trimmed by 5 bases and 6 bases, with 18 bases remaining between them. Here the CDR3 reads CASSPDNSPGDTQYF. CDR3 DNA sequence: TGTGCCAGCAGTCCAGACAACTCCCCGGGCGATACGCAGTATTTT.

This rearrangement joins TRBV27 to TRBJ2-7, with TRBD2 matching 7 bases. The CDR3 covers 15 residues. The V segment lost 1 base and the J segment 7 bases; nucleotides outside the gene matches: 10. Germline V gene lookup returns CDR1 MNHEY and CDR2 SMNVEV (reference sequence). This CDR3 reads CASSLFSGDLWEQYF. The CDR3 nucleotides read TGTGCCAGCAGTTTATTCAGCGGGGACCTCTGGGAGCAGTACTTC.

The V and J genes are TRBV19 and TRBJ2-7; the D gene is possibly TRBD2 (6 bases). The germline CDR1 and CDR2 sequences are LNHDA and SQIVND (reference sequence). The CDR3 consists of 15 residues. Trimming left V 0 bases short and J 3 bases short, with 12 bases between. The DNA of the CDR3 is TGTGCCAGTAGTATAGAACTAGCCCACTACTACGAGCAGTACTTC. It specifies CASSIELAHYYEQYF.

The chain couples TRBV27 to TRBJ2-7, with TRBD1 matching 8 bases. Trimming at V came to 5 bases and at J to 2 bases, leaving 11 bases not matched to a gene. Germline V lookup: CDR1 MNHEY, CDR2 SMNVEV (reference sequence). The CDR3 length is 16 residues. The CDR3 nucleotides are TGTGCCAGCAGTACCAGGACAGGGATTTCTCCCTACGAGCAGTACTTC. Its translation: CASSTRTGISPYEQYF.

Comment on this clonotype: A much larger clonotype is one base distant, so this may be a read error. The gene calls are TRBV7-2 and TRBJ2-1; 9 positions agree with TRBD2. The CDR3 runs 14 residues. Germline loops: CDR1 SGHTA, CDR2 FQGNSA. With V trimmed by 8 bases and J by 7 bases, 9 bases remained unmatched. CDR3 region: CASSLAGILNEQFF. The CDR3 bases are TGTGCCAGCTCCCTAGCGGGGATTCTGAATGAGCAGTTCTTC.

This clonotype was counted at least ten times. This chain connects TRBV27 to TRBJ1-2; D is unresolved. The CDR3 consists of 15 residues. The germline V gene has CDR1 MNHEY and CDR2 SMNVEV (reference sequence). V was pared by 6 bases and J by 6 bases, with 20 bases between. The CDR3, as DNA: TGTGCCAGCAGGGACCCTACGATCCTAAGGGATGGCTACACCTTC. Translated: CASRDPTILRDGYTF.

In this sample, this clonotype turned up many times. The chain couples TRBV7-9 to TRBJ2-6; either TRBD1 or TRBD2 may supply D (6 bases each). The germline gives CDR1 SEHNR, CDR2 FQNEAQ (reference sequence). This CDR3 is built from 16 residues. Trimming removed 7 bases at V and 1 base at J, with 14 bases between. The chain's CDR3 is CASIGGSLSGANVLTF. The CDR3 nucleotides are TGTGCCAGCATAGGGGGGTCCCTTTCTGGGGCCAACGTCCTGACTTTC.

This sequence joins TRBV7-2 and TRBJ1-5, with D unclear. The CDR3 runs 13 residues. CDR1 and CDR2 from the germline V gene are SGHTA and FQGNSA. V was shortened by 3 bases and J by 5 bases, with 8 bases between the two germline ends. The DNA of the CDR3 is TGTGCCAGCAGCTTCCCCGGGGATCAGCCCCAGCATTTT. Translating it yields CASSFPGDQPQHF.

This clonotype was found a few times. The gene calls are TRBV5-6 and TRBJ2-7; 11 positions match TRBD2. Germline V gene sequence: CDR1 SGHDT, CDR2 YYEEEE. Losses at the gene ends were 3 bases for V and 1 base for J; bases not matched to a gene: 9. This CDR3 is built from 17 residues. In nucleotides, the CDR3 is TGTGCCAGCAGCTCGACCTTAGCGGGAGGGGATTCCTACGAGCAGTACTTC. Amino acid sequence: CASSSTLAGGDSYEQYF. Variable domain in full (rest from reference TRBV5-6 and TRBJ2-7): DAGVTQSPTHLIKTRGQQVTLRCSPKSGHDTVSWYQQALGQGPQFIFQYYEEEERQRGNFPDRFSGHQFPNYSSELNVNALLLGDSALYLCASSSTLAGGDSYEQYFGPGTRLTVT.

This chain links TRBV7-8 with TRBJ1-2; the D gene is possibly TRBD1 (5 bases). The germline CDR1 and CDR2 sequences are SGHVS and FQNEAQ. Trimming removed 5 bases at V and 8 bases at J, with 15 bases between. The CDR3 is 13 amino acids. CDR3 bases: TGTGCCAGCAGCCCTCCGTGGGGGGAAGGCTACACCTTC. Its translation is CASSPPWGEGYTF.

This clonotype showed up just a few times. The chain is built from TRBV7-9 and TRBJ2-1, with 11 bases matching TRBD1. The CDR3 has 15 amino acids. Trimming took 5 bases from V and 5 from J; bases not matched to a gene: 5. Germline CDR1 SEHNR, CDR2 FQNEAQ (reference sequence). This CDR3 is CASSTSDRGHNEQFF. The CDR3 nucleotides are TGTGCCAGCAGCACCTCGGACAGGGGGCACAATGAGCAGTTCTTC. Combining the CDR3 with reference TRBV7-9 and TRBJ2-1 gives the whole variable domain DTGVSQNPRHKITKRGQNVTFRCDPISEHNRLYWYRQTLGQGPEFLTYFQNEAQLEKSRLLSDRFSAERPKGSFSTLEIQRTEQGDSAMYLCASSTSDRGHNEQFFGPGTRLTVL.

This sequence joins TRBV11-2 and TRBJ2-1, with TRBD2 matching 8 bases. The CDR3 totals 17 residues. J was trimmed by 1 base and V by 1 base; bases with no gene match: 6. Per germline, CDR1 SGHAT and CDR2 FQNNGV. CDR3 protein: CASSLGGGLGSYNEQFF. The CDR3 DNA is TGTGCCAGCAGCTTAGGCGGGGGGCTTGGGTCCTACAATGAGCAGTTCTTC.